The T cell receptor beta chain under discussion was sequenced for a study of blood T cell repertoires in COVID-19. Study details: Samples of COVID-19 (acute and convalescent) were obtained from the United States, Italy and Spain. T cells, B-cell-depleted T cells, or PBMCs supplied cDNA or gDNA.

Original analysis: Nucleated cell number was recorded as an estimate derived from reference gene primer amplification. TCRdb keeps only in-frame clones here, not all; method: immunoSEQ multiplex PCR. Clone size and the V and J calls come from that table; the DNA yielded D and trimming. There are over 150,000 clones in the sample; 70% to 90% occur only once, and 2.7% lies in the top ten. The CDR3 has 17 residues. The V gene's germline CDR1 is LGHNT and CDR2 FRNRAP. V lost 1 base, J lost 5 bases, and 8 bases stayed unmatched. Specimen: peripheral blood. The genes are TRBV12-5 and TRBJ2-5; 12 nucleotides agree with TRBD2. This TCR derives from a man in his forties or fifties with active or convalescent COVID-19. The CDR3 protein is CASGLGRTSGIVETQYF. The CDR3 DNA reads as TGTGCTAGTGGTTTGGGGCGGACTAGCGGGATTGTGGAGACCCAGTACTTC.